These T cell receptor beta chains were read from a single sample in a study of identical twins. TCRdb reprocessed the 5' RACE reads via MiXCR and lists one record per CDR3 protein. The data contain around 500,000 distinct CDR3 sequences, 11% to 15% of them seen just once; the ten biggest clones take up around 0.57%. These data also formed part of another study, on yellow fever vaccine responses in identical twins.

Sequences were obtained from CD4+ T cells sorted from blood. The source of these receptors is a young woman in good health. CDR3s include the opening cysteine and the closing phenylalanine or tryptophan. Fields, in order: V gene, J gene, CDR3 protein.

v_gene: TRBV7-9; j_gene: TRBJ1-2; CDR3aa: CASSGQGPLDGYTF
v_gene: TRBV6-2/TRBV6-3; j_gene: TRBJ2-7; CDR3aa: CASSYPSTGVYEQYF
v_gene: TRBV12-3/TRBV12-4; j_gene: TRBJ2-1; CDR3aa: CASSFYSGGRSNNEQFF
v_gene: TRBV10-3; j_gene: TRBJ1-1; CDR3aa: CAISESEGAGTEAFF
v_gene: TRBV25-1; j_gene: TRBJ2-3; CDR3aa: CASREDRTPTDTQYF
v_gene: TRBV6-5; j_gene: TRBJ2-6; CDR3aa: CASSYGQGVHGANVLTF
v_gene: TRBV2; j_gene: TRBJ2-1; CDR3aa: CASRVGQGPYNEQFF
v_gene: TRBV6-1; j_gene: TRBJ1-5; CDR3aa: CASSSGSYGIGNQPQHF
v_gene: TRBV7-2; j_gene: TRBJ2-2; CDR3aa: CASSLTGGGANTGELFF
v_gene: TRBV5-1; j_gene: TRBJ1-4; CDR3aa: CASSMTGETNEKLFF
v_gene: TRBV4-3; j_gene: TRBJ2-3; CDR3aa: CASSQEGTASTDTQYF
v_gene: TRBV18; j_gene: TRBJ2-2; CDR3aa: CASSPRREATGELFF
v_gene: TRBV3-1; j_gene: TRBJ1-2; CDR3aa: CASSQLDPGGGYTF
v_gene: TRBV20-1; j_gene: TRBJ2-3; CDR3aa: CSANTGPTTDTQYF
v_gene: TRBV20-1; j_gene: TRBJ2-1; CDR3aa: CSARDEGNNEQFF
v_gene: TRBV20-1; j_gene: TRBJ2-3; CDR3aa: CSARVPGGGYTQYF
v_gene: TRBV6-4; j_gene: TRBJ2-3; CDR3aa: CASSRTASTDTQYF
v_gene: TRBV7-9; j_gene: TRBJ2-5; CDR3aa: CASSLLSPGNKETQYF
v_gene: TRBV15; j_gene: TRBJ2-7; CDR3aa: CATSREQGSGGVYEQYF
v_gene: TRBV5-1; j_gene: TRBJ2-7; CDR3aa: CASSLEMAYEQYF
v_gene: TRBV27; j_gene: TRBJ1-2; CDR3aa: CASSFNRGNGYTF
v_gene: TRBV9; j_gene: TRBJ1-1; CDR3aa: CASSAPGGVTEAFF
v_gene: TRBV5-1; j_gene: TRBJ2-7; CDR3aa: CASSRGPEYEQYF
v_gene: TRBV9; j_gene: TRBJ1-2; CDR3aa: CASGGYYGYTF
v_gene: TRBV6-2/TRBV6-3; j_gene: TRBJ2-7; CDR3aa: CASSYSQGYYEQYF
v_gene: TRBV12-3/TRBV12-4; j_gene: TRBJ1-6; CDR3aa: CASSLGGLSPLHF
v_gene: TRBV24-1; j_gene: TRBJ2-2; CDR3aa: CATTGTGGTGELFF
v_gene: TRBV20-1; j_gene: TRBJ2-5; CDR3aa: CSAALAGTPQGTQYF
v_gene: TRBV6-1; j_gene: TRBJ2-6; CDR3aa: CASSEGRPSGANVLTF
v_gene: TRBV10-3; j_gene: TRBJ2-7; CDR3aa: CAISEGSPYEQYF
v_gene: TRBV19; j_gene: TRBJ2-1; CDR3aa: CASSIGRVGRYNEQFF
v_gene: TRBV6-1; j_gene: TRBJ2-3; CDR3aa: CASTTGTSGRTDTQYF
v_gene: TRBV11-2; j_gene: TRBJ2-3; CDR3aa: CASSSRGGAFPDTQYF
v_gene: TRBV5-1; j_gene: TRBJ1-1; CDR3aa: CASSLGGVGWNTEAFF
v_gene: TRBV6-5; j_gene: TRBJ2-2; CDR3aa: CASSYWGTGTGELFF
v_gene: TRBV20-1; j_gene: TRBJ1-1; CDR3aa: CSARDPRQGGNTEAFF
v_gene: TRBV12-3/TRBV12-4; j_gene: TRBJ2-1; CDR3aa: CASSLKGQGAWEQFF
v_gene: TRBV3-1; j_gene: TRBJ2-7; CDR3aa: CASSQDRSEQYF
v_gene: TRBV7-6; j_gene: TRBJ2-3; CDR3aa: CASSLMAGGSTDTQYF
v_gene: TRBV30; j_gene: TRBJ1-5; CDR3aa: CAWSGGGGNQPQHF
v_gene: TRBV20-1; j_gene: TRBJ2-4; CDR3aa: CSARRLAGGGGNIQYF